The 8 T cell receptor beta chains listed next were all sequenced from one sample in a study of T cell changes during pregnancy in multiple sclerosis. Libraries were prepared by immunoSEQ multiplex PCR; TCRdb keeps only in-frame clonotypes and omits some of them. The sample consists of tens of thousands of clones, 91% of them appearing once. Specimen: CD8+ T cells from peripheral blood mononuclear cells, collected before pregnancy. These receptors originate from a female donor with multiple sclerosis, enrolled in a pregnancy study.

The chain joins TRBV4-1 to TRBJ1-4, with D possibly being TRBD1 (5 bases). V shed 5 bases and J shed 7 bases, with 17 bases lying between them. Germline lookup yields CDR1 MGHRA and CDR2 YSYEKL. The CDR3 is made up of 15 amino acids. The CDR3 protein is CASSSRAGGGEKLFF. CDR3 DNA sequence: TGCGCCAGCAGCTCGAGGGCGGGCGGGGGTGAAAAACTGTTTTTT.

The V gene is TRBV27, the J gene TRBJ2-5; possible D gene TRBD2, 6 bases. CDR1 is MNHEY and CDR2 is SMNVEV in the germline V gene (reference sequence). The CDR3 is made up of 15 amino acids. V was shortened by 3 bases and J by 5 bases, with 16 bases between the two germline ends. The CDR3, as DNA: TGTGCCAGCAGTTTCAGACTAGATTTTGGGGAGACCCAGTACTTC. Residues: CASSFRLDFGETQYF.

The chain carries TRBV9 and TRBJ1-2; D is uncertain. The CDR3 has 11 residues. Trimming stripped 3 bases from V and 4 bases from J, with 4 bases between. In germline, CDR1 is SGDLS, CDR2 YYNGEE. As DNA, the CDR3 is TGTGCCAGCAGCGCTCTCTATGGCTACACCTTC. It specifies CASSALYGYTF.

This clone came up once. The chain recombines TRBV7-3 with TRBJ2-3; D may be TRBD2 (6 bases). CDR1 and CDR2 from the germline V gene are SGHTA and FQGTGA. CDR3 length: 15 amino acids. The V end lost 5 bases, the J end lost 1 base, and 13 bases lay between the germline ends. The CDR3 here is CASSTPPGGTDTQYF. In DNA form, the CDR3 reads TGTGCCAGCAGCACCCCGCCGGGGGGCACAGATACGCAGTATTTT. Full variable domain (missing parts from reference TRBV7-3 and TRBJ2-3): GAGVSQTPSNKVTEKGKYVELRCDPISGHTALYWYRQSLGQGPEFLIYFQGTGAADDSGLPNDRFFAVRPEGSVSTLKIQRTERGDSAVYLCASSTPPGGTDTQYFGPGTRLTVL.

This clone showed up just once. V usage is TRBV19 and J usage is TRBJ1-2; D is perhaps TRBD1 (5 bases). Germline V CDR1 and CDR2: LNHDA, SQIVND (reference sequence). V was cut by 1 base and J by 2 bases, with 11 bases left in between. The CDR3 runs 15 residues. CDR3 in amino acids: CASSIGFRGNYGYTF. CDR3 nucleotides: TGTGCCAGTAGTATAGGATTCCGGGGGAACTATGGCTACACCTTC.

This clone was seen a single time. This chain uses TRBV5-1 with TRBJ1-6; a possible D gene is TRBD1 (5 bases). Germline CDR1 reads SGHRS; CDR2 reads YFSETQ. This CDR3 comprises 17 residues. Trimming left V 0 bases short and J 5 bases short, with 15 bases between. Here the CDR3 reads CASSLAGNSGDNSPLHF. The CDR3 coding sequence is TGCGCCAGCAGCTTGGCTGGGAACTCGGGGGATAATTCACCCCTCCACTTT.

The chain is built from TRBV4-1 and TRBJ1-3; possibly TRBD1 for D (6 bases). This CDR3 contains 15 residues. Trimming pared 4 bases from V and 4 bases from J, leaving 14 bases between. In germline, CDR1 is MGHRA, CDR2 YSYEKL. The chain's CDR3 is CASSRMDSAGNTIYF. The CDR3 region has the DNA TGCGCCAGCAGCCGGATGGACAGCGCCGGAAACACCATATATTTT.

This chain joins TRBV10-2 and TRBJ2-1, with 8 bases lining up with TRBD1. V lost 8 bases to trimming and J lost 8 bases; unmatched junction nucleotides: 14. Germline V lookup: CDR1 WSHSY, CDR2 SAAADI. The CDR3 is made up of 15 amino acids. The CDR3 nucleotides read TGCGCCAGCTTCCCAGGGGGCGTTGGTATCGATGAGCAGTTCTTC. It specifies CASFPGGVGIDEQFF.